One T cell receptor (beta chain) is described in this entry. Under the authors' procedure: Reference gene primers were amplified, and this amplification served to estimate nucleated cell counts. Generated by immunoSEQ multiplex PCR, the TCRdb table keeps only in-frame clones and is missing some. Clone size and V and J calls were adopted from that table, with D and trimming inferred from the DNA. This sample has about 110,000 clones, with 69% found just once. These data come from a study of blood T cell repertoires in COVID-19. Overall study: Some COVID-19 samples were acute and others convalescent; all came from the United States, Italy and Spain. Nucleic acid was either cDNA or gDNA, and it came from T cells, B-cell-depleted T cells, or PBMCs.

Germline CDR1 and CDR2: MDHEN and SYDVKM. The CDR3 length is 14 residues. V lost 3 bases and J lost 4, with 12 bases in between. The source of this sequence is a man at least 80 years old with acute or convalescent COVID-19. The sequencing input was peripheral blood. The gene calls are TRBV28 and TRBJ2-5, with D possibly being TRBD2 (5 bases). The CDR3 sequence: CASSFIGVRETQYF. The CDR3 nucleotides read TGTGCCAGCAGTTTCATCGGGGTTCGAGAGACCCAGTACTTC.